This TCR beta chain is drawn from a study of Ad26.COV2.S vaccination and SARS-CoV-2 variants. At the level of the study: Administration of Ad26.COV2.S was intramuscular, either once or twice 56 days apart. Study results and limitations: Vaccine and placebo recipients had comparable breadth of non-spike TCRs. In vaccinated individuals, spike-specific CD8+ and CD4+ T cell responses reportedly displayed substantial breadth.

Treatment in this sample: roughly 18 received Ad26.COV2.S at low or high dose, single or two shots; 5 received placebo; per-sample allocation not given. Samples came from day 63 after the first vaccine or placebo injection. As to this clone: As yet, its antigen is unknown.

Clones were read by immunoSEQ multiplex PCR, and TCRdb kept only the in-frame ones, dropping some. The sample shows roughly 400,000 clones, 89% of them seen only once. The sequence derives from a person aged 18-60 years who received the Ad26.COV2.S COVID-19 vaccine or a placebo. This specimen consisted of peripheral blood, obtained in a trial of Ad26.COV2.S vaccine versus placebo.

CDR3 in DNA: TGTGCCAGCAGCACTTTCGACAGGCCCCAAGAGACCCAGTACTTC. Protein: CASSTFDRPQETQYF. The J gene is TRBJ2-5, the V gene TRBV7-8; perhaps TRBD1 as D (6 bases). CDR1 and CDR2 from the germline V gene are SGHVS and FQNEAQ. The length of the CDR3 is 15 residues. V was shortened by 5 bases and J by 1 base, with 14 bases between the two germline ends.